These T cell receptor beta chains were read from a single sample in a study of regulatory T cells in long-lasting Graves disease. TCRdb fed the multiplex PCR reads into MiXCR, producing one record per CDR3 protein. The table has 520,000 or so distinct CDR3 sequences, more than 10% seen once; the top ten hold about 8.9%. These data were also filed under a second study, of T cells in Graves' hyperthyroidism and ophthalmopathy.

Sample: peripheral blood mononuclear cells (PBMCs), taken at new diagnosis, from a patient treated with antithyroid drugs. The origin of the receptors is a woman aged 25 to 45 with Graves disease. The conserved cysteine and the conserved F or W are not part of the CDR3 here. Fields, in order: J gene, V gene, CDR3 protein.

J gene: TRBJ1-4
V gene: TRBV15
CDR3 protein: ATSSHRDGLEKLF

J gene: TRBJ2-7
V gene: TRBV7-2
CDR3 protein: ASSDSSGRYEQY

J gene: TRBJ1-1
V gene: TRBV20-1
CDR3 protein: SAINTEAF

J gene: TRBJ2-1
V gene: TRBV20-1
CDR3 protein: SARVSGLSYNEQF

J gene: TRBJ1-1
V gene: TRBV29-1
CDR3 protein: SVNRGQSEAF

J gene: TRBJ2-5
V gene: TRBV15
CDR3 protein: ATSRPGRGIGETQY

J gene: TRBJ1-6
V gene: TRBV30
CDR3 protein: ACYRGQSSPLH

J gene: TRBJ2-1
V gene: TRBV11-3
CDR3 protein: ASSLTGLEQF

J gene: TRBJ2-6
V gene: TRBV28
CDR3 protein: ASSFSNYRLGYGANVLT

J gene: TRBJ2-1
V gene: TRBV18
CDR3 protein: ASSPPSGFVYNEQF

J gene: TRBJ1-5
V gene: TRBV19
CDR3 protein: GRNQPQH

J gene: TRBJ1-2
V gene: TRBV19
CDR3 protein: ASMGDRAPYGYT

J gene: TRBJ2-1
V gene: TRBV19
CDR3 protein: ASSIHQNNEQF

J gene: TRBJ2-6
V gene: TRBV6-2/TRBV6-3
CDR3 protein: ASRRAGANVLT

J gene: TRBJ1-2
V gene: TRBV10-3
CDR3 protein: AISTGVTNYGYT

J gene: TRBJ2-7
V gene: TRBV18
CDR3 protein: ASSPPTSGAYEQY

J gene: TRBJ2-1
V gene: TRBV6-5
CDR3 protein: ASSYQVYNEQF

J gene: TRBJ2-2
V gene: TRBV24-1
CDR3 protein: ATSDWVGELF

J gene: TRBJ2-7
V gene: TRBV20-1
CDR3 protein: SAGRLAHATSNYEQY

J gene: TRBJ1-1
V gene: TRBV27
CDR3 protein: ASSPVLQGTEAF

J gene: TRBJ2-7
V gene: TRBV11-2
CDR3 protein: ASSLGYGGRSEQY

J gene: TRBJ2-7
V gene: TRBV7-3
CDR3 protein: ASSLNARERQY

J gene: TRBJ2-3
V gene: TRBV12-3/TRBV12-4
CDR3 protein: ASSLSLGLSTDTQY

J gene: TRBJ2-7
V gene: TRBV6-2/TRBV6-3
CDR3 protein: ASSYSTVFSYEQY

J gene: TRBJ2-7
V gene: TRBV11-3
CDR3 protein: ASSLAQIGYEQY

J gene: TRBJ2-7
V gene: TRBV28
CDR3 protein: ASSSGNLGSSYEQY

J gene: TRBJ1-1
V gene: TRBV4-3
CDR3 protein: ASSRSATVNTEAF

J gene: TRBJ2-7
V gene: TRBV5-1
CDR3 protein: ASSFDESYEQY

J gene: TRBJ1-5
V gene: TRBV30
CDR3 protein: AWRGPTMNSNQPQH

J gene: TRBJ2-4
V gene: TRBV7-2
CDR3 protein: ASSGGGYGKNIQY

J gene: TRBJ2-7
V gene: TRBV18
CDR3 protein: ASSPDRQYEQY

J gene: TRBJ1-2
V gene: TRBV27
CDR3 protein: ASSSIGQDYGYT

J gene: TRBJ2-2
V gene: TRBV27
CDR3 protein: ASSLWGASTGELF

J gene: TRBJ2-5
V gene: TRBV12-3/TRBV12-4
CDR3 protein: ASSSGDSLQETQY

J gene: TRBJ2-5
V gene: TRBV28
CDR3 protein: ASSLSASETQY

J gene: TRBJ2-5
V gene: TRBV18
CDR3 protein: ASHRAGGGEETQY

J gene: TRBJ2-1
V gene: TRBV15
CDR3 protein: ATSRFRRGSSYNEQF

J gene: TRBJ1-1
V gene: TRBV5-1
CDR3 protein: ASSPEQGGVTEAF

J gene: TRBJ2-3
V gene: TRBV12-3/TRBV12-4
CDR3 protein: ASSQRTTDTQY

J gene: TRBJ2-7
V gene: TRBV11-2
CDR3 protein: ASGPTSGSYEQY

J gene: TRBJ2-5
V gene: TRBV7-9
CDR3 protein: ASSQTDIVWGETQY

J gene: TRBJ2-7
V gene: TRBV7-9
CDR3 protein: ASSPTSGVFEQY

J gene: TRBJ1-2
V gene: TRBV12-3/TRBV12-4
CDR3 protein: ASSSHVAPVGNYGYT

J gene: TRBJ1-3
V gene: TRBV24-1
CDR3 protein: ATSDGTASGNTIY

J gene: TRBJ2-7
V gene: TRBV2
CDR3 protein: ASGRDTDREQY

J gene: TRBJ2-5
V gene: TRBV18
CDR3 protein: ASSTGIQETQY

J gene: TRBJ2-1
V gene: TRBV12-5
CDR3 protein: ASGLGQSPYNEQF

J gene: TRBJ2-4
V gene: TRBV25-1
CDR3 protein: ASILTPLSDIQY

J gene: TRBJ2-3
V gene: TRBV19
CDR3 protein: ASSGQGNEGLAGWFGTDTQY

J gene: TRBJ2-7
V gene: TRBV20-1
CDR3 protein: SARVGYSYEQY

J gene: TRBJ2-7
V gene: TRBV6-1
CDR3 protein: ASKNSGVKGPYEQY

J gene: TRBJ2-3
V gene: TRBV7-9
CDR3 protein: ASSLVLLDPSTDTQY

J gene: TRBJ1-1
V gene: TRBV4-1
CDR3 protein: ASSQDRALNTEAF

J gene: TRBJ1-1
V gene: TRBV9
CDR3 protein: ASSVDGVKNTEAF